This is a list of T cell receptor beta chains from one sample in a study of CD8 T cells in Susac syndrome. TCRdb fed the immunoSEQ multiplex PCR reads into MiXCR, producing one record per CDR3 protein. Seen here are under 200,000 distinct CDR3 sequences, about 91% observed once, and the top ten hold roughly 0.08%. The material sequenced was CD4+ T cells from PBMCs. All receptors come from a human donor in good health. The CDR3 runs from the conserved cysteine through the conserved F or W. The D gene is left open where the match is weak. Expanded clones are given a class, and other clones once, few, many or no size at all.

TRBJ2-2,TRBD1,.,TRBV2,CASRDRNGELFF,TGTGCCAGCAGGGACAGGAACGGGGAGCTGTTTTTT
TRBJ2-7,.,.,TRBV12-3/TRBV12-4,CASQRGGNSYEQYF,TGTGCCAGCCAAAGGGGGGGAAACTCCTACGAGCAGTACTTC
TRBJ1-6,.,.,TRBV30,CAWSVRHNSPLHF,TGTGCCTGGTCGGTCAGACATAATTCACCCCTCCACTTT
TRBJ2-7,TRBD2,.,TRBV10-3,CAIRPGTSGSSYEQYF,TGTGCCATCAGACCCGGGACTAGCGGTTCCTCCTACGAGCAGTACTTC
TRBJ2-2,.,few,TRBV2,CASSELAGELFF,TGTGCCAGCAGTGAGTTGGCGGGGGAGCTGTTTTTT
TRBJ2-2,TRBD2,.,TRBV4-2,CASSQDLLAGAGELFF,TGTGCCAGCAGCCAAGATCTGCTAGCGGGAGCCGGGGAGCTGTTTTTT
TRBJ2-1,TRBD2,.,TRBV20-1,CSALAGGLNEQFF,TGCAGTGCCTTAGCGGGGGGGTTAAATGAGCAGTTCTTC
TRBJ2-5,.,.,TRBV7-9,CASSFVIQETQYF,TGTGCCAGCAGCTTCGTGATTCAAGAGACCCAGTACTTC
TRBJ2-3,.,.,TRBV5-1,CASSLGSQLGDTQYF,TGCGCCAGCAGCTTGGGATCCCAACTGGGGGATACGCAGTATTTT
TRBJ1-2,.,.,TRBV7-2,CASSLGLDSRYGYTF,TGTGCCAGCAGCTTAGGCCTGGACAGCCGCTATGGCTACACCTTC
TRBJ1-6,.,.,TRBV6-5,CASRIDSTRGSPLHF,TGTGCCAGCAGAATAGACAGTACCCGGGGTTCACCCCTCCACTTT
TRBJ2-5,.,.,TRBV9,CASSVGLGEETQYF,TGTGCCAGCAGCGTAGGATTGGGAGAAGAGACCCAGTACTTC
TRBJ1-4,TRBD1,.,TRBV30,CAWSYFRDRVEKLFF,TGTGCCTGGTCTTATTTCCGGGACAGGGTCGAAAAACTGTTTTTT
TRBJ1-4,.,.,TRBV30,CATFDTTNEKLFF,TGTGCCACCTTCGATACAACTAATGAAAAACTGTTTTTT